This TCR beta chain emerged from a study of blood T cells in healthy people across ages (dated by TCRdb to between 2015 and 2016). The study in broad terms: In model experiments, template switching captured about one uniquely barcoded TCR beta cDNA molecule for every two T cells. The study measured age-related changes in TCR beta repertoire diversity using deep sequencing normalized with unique cDNA molecular identifiers. Four age groups were formed from the donors: young (average roughly 15 years), middle-aged (around 37), aged (about 68) and long-lived (around 82). To avoid experimental bias, donors of different ages were randomly spread across the sequencing lanes. For two donors (one aged 18 to 30 and one aged 80 or older), the study analyzed two additional independent replicas of 1 million unique cDNA reads from the same blood draw. Broad study findings and their caveats: Estimates of total diversity from one million sequenced T cells were regarded as lower bounds and underestimates. Observed TCR beta diversity per million T cells fell roughly linearly with age, and a significant reduction was already apparent by age roughly 41. Bulk unsorted PBMC profiling prevented conclusive comparison of naive and antigen-experienced compartments. The long-lived group showed more naive CD4+ T cells, fewer expanded clones and increased TCR diversity than the aged group, suggesting age selection. The CMV infection status of donors was not known, potentially confounding age-related changes in expanded clonotypes. The percentage of naive T cells measured by flow cytometry correlated strongly with observed TCR beta diversity.

Trimming takes 3 bases from V and 4 bases from J, and the germline ends sit 12 bases apart. Taken from cysteine to phenylalanine, the CDR3 has 14 residues. Here the CDR3 DNA is all that survives: 42 bases in frame from base 1. The germline V gene specifies SGHRS as CDR1 and YFSETQ as CDR2. The 39 donors, aged roughly 6 to 95 years, were systemically healthy Caucasian individuals from Russia. Each donor gave 8 to 10 milliliters of peripheral blood, collected into EDTA-treated Vacutainer tubes. Ficoll-Paque density-gradient centrifugation was used to isolate PBMCs, with at least 7 million per sample. Trizol reagent was used to extract total RNA from the PBMCs, yielding at least 5.5 micrograms per sample. For every donor, flow cytometry on a PBMC aliquot measured the percentage of naive CD45RAhigh/CD27high T cells. Library generation was performed with 5' RACE. The sequencing machine was an Illumina HiSeq 2500. A second PCR of about 6 to 11 cycles was performed with a sample-barcoded 5' primer and a J-beta primer mix. A unique molecular identifier was introduced onto each TCR beta cDNA molecule by a template-switch 5' adaptor carrying 12 random nucleotides. At least 2.5 million CDR3-containing paired-end reads were obtained from each sample. All of the RNA was converted into first-strand cDNA using the Mint cDNA synthesis kit, with a TRBC-specific oligonucleotide serving as the primer. All cDNA was treated with uracil-DNA glycosylase and then went through a first 18-cycle PCR with the universal primers M1SS and BC2_uni_R. The study's own analysis went as follows. Normalization of each sample was performed by random selection of 1 million high-quality reads, each carrying a distinct molecular identifier. Reads with shared molecular identifiers were discarded instead of being binned into consensus sequences. MiTCR, run with a Q25 quality threshold and the strictest error-elimination algorithm, handled CDR3 identification, clonotype clustering and error correction. A nonparametric unseen species model with Euler transformation was used to estimate a lower bound on total TCR beta diversity. TCRdb handled the public reads itself, with Q25 trimming in fastp and clone calling in MiXCR, and kept productive beta chains. Rows are combined by CDR3 protein, so each entry shows the most common genes and DNA. The V and J calls reflect TCRdb's pipeline rather than the authors' work. The sample includes almost 800,000 distinct CDR3 sequences, with 58% observed a single time. The top ten constitute 22% of the sample.

Details on this clonotype: Its antigen specificity is not known. No clone much larger than this one lies a single base away; base qualities are absent.

The V gene is TRBV5-1 and the J gene is TRBJ2-3; the D gene is not confidently resolved. Sample: blood. This sequence was found in a young man in good health. The CDR3 region: CASSSNIVADTQYF. Here is the DNA: TGCGCCAGCAGCTCTAACATAGTAGCAGATACGCAGTATTTT. The full variable domain, with segments outside the CDR3 supplied by the reference TRBV5-1 and TRBJ2-3 proteins, appears as KAGVTQTPRYLIKTRGQQVTLSCSPISGHRSVSWYQQTPGQGLQFLFEYFSETQRNKGNFPGRFSGRQFSNSRSEMNVSTLELGDSALYLCASSSNIVADTQYFGPGTRLTVL.